The 2 T cell receptor beta chains listed next were all sequenced from one sample in a study of monozygotic twins with inflammatory bowel disease. TCRdb reanalyzed the 5' RACE reads, giving one entry per CDR3 protein sequence and no DNA. This repertoire includes a few hundred thousand distinct CDR3 sequences. The material sequenced was blood. The receptors derive from a human donor with ulcerative colitis or Crohn's disease, or a healthy co-twin of an affected twin (not recorded which).

The gene calls are TRBV9 and TRBJ2-3. CDR1 and CDR2 from the germline V gene are SGDLS and YYNGEE. The CDR3 spans 14 residues. CDR3: CASSAQLSTDTQYF.

The chain couples TRBV7-3 to TRBJ2-7; TCRdb's assignment of TRBD1 cannot be checked, as there is no DNA. Germline-derived CDR1 and CDR2 are SGHTA and FQGTGA. The CDR3 has 14 residues. The CDR3 sequence is CASSLKAGAYEQYF.